The rows below give T cell receptor beta chains drawn from one sample of a study of naive and memory T cell subsets. TCRdb fed the UMI-ligation and nested PCR reads into MiXCR, producing one record per CDR3 protein. Of some 82,000 distinct CDR3 sequences in the sample, about 10% were seen once. The sequencing input was naive CD8+ T cells from blood. These receptor sequences come from a human donor in good health. The CDR3 runs from the conserved cysteine through the conserved F or W. D genes are given only for firm matches. The size field is filled for only some rows; it gives once, few, many or a size class.

J,D,V,size,DNA,CDR3
TRBJ2-1,TRBD1,TRBV7-9,.,TGTGCCAGCAGTTCGCCGGGACAGGGGATTAATGAGCAGTTCTTC,CASSSPGQGINEQFF
TRBJ2-3,TRBD2,TRBV28,.,TGTGCCAGCCAAGCGGGAGGGCCTAGAGATACGCAGTATTTT,CASQAGGPRDTQYF
TRBJ1-5,.,TRBV9,many,TGTGCCAGCAGCGTAGGGGGAAGCAATCAGCCCCAGCATTTT,CASSVGGSNQPQHF
TRBJ2-2,.,TRBV6-6,.,TGTGCCAGCAGTAACCGGGACCCGCACACCGGGGAGCTGTTTTTT,CASSNRDPHTGELFF
TRBJ2-7,TRBD2,TRBV11-2,few,TGTGCCAGCAGCTTATCACTAGCGGACTACGAGCAGTACTTC,CASSLSLADYEQYF
TRBJ2-3,.,TRBV29-1,.,TGCAGCGTTGTCGGGGGACGCGGCACAGATACGCAGTATTTT,CSVVGGRGTDTQYF
TRBJ2-3,.,TRBV6-5,many,TGTGCCAGCAGTACAGCCGGGACCGGCACAGATACGCAGTATTTT,CASSTAGTGTDTQYF
TRBJ2-7,TRBD2,TRBV15,few,TGTGCCACCAGCAGAGGGACTAGCGGGAGTTACGAGCAGTACTTC,CATSRGTSGSYEQYF
TRBJ1-1,.,TRBV4-1,.,TGCGCCAGCAGCCAAGCAGGGGCAAACACTGAAGCTTTCTTT,CASSQAGANTEAFF
TRBJ1-2,.,TRBV12-3/TRBV12-4,many,TGTGCCAGCAGTTTCGTGAACGGCCCTAACTATGGCTACACCTTC,CASSFVNGPNYGYTF
TRBJ2-7,TRBD2,TRBV4-1,.,TGCGCCAGCAGCCAAGAAAGCTCTAGCGGACCCGTGCAATCCTACGAGCAGTACTTC,CASSQESSSGPVQSYEQYF
TRBJ2-2,.,TRBV12-3/TRBV12-4,.,TGTGCCAGCAGTTTGCTACTGACCGGGGAGCTGTTTTTT,CASSLLLTGELFF
TRBJ2-1,.,TRBV18,many,TGTGCCAGCTCACCACCGACGCGGGGCTCCTACAATGAGCAGTTCTTC,CASSPPTRGSYNEQFF
TRBJ1-4,.,TRBV19,many,TGTGCCAGTAACGAGAGGCCTACAACTGGTGAAAAACTGTTTTTT,CASNERPTTGEKLFF
TRBJ2-3,.,TRBV9,few,TGTGCCAGCAGCCCTCCCCGTTCAGAGGTTACGCAGTATTTT,CASSPPRSEVTQYF
TRBJ1-5,.,TRBV4-1,many,TGCGCCAGCAGCCAAGGGGAAGGTCAGCCCCAGCATTTT,CASSQGEGQPQHF
TRBJ1-1,.,TRBV7-8,.,TGTGCCAGCAGCCGCCCATATTTGACAGGAGGGAACACTGAAGCTTTCTTT,CASSRPYLTGGNTEAFF
TRBJ2-1,.,TRBV5-1,.,TGCGCCAGCAGCTTGGTTTCTCCCGGGACAGAGCAGTTCTTC,CASSLVSPGTEQFF
TRBJ1-2,TRBD1,TRBV29-1,many,TGCAGCGTTGAAGTAGACCAGGGGGCGAGCTATGGCTACACCTTC,CSVEVDQGASYGYTF
TRBJ2-1,.,TRBV20-1,many,TGCAGTGCTAGAGATAGGCAGGGGAACTACAATGAGCAGTTCTTC,CSARDRQGNYNEQFF
TRBJ1-3,.,TRBV15,many,TGTGCCACCAGCAGAGATCTGGGGTACCGAAACACCATATATTTT,CATSRDLGYRNTIYF
TRBJ2-5,.,TRBV7-2,many,TGTGCCAGCAGCTTATTGAGGGGAGAGACCCAGTACTTC,CASSLLRGETQYF
TRBJ2-2,TRBD1,TRBV27,.,TGTGCCAGCAGTTCTACCCGGACAGGGGGGCTGAACACCGGGGAGCTGTTTTTT,CASSSTRTGGLNTGELFF
TRBJ2-1,.,TRBV19,.,TGTGCCAGTAGTATAGATCAGGAATTCTACAATGAGCAGTTCTTC,CASSIDQEFYNEQFF
TRBJ1-5,.,TRBV28,.,TGTGCCAGCTCGGATCAGCCCCAGCATTTT,CASSDQPQHF
TRBJ2-2,.,TRBV20-1,many,TGCAGTGCCCCTGGCGGGGAGCTGTTTTTT,CSAPGGELFF
TRBJ2-7,TRBD1,TRBV7-9,.,TGTGCCAGCAGCAAGCCGACAGGGAAGATCTACGAGCAGTACTTC,CASSKPTGKIYEQYF
TRBJ1-2,TRBD1,TRBV28,few,TGTGCCAGCAGTTTGGGAAACAGGGGTGACTATGGCTACACCTTC,CASSLGNRGDYGYTF
TRBJ2-2,.,TRBV19,few,TGTGCCAGTAGAGGTGAAGGATTTTACACCGGGGAGCTGTTTTTT,CASRGEGFYTGELFF
TRBJ2-7,TRBD1,TRBV6-5,.,TGTGCCAGCAGTTACTCGGGACAGGGATACGAGCAGTACTTC,CASSYSGQGYEQYF
TRBJ2-7,.,TRBV6-1,few,TGTGCCAGCAGTGAGTCCCGGGACTCTAGAAGCAAGCGCTCCTACGAGCAGTACTTC,CASSESRDSRSKRSYEQYF
TRBJ2-1,TRBD1,TRBV6-5,many,TGTGCCAGCAGAAACGGACAGGGGCGCAGAAATGAGCAGTTCTTC,CASRNGQGRRNEQFF
TRBJ2-3,.,TRBV20-1,few,TGCAGTGCTAGACCAACGACTAGCACAGATACGCAGTATTTT,CSARPTTSTDTQYF
TRBJ1-1,.,TRBV29-1,many,TGCAGCGTTAACAGGGACACTGAAGCTTTCTTT,CSVNRDTEAFF
TRBJ2-1,.,TRBV24-1,.,TGTGCCACCAGTGATATCCAGGACAATGAGCAGTTCTTC,CATSDIQDNEQFF